Sequencing of this T cell receptor beta chain was carried out in a study of cytomegalovirus exposure and HLA in healthy donors. Both 60 Vbeta primers and 13 Jbeta primers went into the PCR. Clones were read by immunoSEQ multiplex PCR, and TCRdb kept only the in-frame ones, dropping some. The data show 110,000 to 150,000 clones, 77% seen once. Trimming left V 5 bases short and J 9 bases short, with 14 bases between. CDR1 SGHNT and CDR2 YENEEA come from the germline V gene. The CDR3 loop spans 13 amino acids. The source of this sequence is a female donor in good health and CMV-seronegative. Source material: PBMCs. V and J are TRBV11-3 and TRBJ2-1, with no clear D. CDR3 coding DNA: TGTGCCAGCAGCCTCTCCCCCCTGAGTGAGCAGTTCTTC. As protein: CASSLSPLSEQFF.